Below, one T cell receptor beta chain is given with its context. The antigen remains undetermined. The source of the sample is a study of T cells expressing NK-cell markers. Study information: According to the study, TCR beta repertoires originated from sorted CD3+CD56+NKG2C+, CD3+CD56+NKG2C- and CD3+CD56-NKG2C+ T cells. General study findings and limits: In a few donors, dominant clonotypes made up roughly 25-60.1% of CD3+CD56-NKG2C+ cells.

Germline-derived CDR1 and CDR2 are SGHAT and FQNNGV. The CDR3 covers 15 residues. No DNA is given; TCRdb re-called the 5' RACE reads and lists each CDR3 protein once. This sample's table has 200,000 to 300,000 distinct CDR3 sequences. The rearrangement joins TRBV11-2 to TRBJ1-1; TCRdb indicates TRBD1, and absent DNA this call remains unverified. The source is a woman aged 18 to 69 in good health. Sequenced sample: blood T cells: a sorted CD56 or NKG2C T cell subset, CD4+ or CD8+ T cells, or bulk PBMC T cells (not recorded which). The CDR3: CASSRDSLSGTEAFF.